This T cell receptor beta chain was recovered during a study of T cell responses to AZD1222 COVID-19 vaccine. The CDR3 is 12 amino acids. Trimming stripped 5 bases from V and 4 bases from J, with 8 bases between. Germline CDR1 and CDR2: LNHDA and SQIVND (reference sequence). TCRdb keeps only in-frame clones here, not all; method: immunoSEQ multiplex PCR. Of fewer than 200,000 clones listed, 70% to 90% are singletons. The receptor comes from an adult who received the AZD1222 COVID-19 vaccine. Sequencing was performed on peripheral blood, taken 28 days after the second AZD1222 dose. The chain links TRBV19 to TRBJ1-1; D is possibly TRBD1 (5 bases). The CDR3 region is CASSQGVTEAFF. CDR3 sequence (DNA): TGTGCCAGTAGTCAGGGAGTCACTGAAGCTTTCTTT.